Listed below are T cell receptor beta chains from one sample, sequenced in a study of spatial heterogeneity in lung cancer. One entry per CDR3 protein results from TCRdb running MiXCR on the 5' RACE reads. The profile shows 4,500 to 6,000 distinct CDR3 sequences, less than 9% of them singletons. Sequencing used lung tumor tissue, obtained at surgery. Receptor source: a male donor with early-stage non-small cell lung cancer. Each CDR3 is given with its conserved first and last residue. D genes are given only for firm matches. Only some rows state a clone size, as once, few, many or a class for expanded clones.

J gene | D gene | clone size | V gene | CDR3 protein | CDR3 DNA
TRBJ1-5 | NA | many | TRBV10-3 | CAISESPEGQPQHF | TGTGCCATCAGTGAGTCCCCGGAGGGGCAGCCCCAGCATTTT
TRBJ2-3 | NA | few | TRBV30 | CAWMIKGTDTQYF | TGTGCCTGGATGATCAAGGGGACAGATACGCAGTATTTT
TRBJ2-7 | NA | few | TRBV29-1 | CSALTDLFEQYF | TGCAGCGCCTTGACAGACCTGTTCGAGCAGTACTTC
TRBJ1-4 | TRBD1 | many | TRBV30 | CACPGGGGDEKLFF | TGTGCCTGCCCTGGAGGGGGCGGCGATGAAAAACTGTTTTTT
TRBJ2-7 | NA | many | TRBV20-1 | CSATSSDRKGYEQYF | TGCAGTGCTACCTCCTCCGACAGGAAGGGGTACGAGCAGTACTTC
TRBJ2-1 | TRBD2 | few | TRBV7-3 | CASSSMTSGRGGEQFF | TGTGCCAGCAGCTCCATGACTAGCGGGAGAGGAGGTGAGCAGTTCTTC
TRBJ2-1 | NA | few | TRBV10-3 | CAISGSGRPGTNEQFF | TGTGCCATCAGTGGGAGCGGACGGCCAGGAACCAATGAGCAGTTCTTC
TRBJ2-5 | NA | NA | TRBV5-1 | CASSWESRSTQYF | TGCGCCAGCAGCTGGGAAAGCCGATCAACCCAGTACTTC
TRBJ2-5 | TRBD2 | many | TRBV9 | CASSGLAGAQETQYF | TGTGCCAGCAGTGGACTAGCGGGGGCCCAAGAGACCCAGTACTTC
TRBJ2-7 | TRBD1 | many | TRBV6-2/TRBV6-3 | CASSEPGQGDYEQYF | TGTGCCAGCAGTGAGCCGGGACAGGGGGATTACGAGCAGTACTTC
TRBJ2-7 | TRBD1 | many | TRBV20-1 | CILGQSPFLPYEQYF | TGCATATTGGGACAGTCCCCTTTCTTGCCCTACGAGCAGTACTTC
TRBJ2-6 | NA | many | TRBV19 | CASSNRNPGANVLTF | TGTGCCAGTAGTAATCGGAACCCTGGGGCCAACGTCCTGACTTTC
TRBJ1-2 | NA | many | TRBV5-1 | CASSLAFDGYTF | TGCGCCAGCAGCTTGGCATTTGATGGCTACACCTTC
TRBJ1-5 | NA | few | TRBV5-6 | CASSRRTTGANQPQHF | TGTGCCAGCAGCCGGCGGACCACAGGAGCCAATCAGCCCCAGCATTTT
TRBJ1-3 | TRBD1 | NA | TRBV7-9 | CASSSRGPLSGNTIYF | TGTGCCAGCAGCTCCAGGGGGCCCCTCTCTGGAAACACCATATATTTT
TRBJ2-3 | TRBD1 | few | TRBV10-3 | CAISAPGQALPDTQYF | TGTGCCATCAGTGCACCGGGACAGGCTCTCCCAGATACGCAGTATTTT
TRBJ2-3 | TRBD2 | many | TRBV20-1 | CSAPREGSIDTQYF | TGCAGTGCCCCCAGGGAGGGGAGTATAGATACGCAGTATTTT
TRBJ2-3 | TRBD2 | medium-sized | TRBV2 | CASSPETSGDTQYF | TGTGCCAGCAGCCCGGAAACTAGCGGAGATACGCAGTATTTT
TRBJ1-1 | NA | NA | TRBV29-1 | CSVSRSGRGEAFF | TGCAGCGTTTCAAGATCAGGGAGGGGTGAAGCTTTCTTT
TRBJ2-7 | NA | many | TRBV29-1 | CSVEVARAYEQYF | TGCAGCGTTGAAGTCGCCAGGGCCTACGAGCAGTACTTC
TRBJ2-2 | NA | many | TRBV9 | CASSVSGTDGTGELFF | TGTGCCAGCAGCGTAAGCGGGACAGACGGCACCGGGGAGCTGTTTTTT
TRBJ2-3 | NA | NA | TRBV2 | CASSVLTSGTQYF | TGTGCCAGCAGTGTGTTAACTTCGGGTACGCAGTATTTT
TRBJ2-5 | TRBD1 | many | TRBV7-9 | CASSLWDREETQYF | TGTGCCAGCAGCTTATGGGACAGGGAAGAGACCCAGTACTTC
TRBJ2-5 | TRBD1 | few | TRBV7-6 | CASSLWTGEETQYF | TGTGCCAGCAGCTTATGGACAGGGGAAGAGACCCAGTACTTC
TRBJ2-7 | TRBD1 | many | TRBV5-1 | CASSFGTEVYEQYF | TGCGCCAGCAGCTTCGGGACAGAGGTCTACGAGCAGTACTTC
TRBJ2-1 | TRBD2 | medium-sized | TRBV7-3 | CASSSLGGSYNEQFF | TGTGCCAGCAGCTCCCTGGGGGGGTCTTACAATGAGCAGTTCTTC
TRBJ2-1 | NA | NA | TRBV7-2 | CASSLTNSCNEQFF | TGTGCCAGCAGCTTAACCAACTCCTGCAATGAGCAGTTCTTC
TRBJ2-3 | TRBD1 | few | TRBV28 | CASKTDREDQDTQYF | TGTGCCAGCAAAACTGACAGGGAAGACCAAGATACGCAGTATTTT
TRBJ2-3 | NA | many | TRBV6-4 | CASSDQRARTDTQYF | TGTGCCAGCAGTGACCAGCGGGCCCGCACAGATACGCAGTATTTT
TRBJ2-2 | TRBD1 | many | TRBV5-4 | CASSLGQDTGELFF | TGTGCCAGCAGCTTAGGACAGGACACCGGGGAGCTGTTTTTT
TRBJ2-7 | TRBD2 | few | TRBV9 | CASSATSGYSYEQYF | TGTGCCAGCAGCGCCACTAGCGGGTACTCCTACGAGCAGTACTTC
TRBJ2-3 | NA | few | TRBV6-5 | CAVRVIGTDTQYF | TGTGCCGTCAGGGTAATTGGCACAGATACGCAGTATTTT
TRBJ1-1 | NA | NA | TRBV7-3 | CASSLNGGTEAFF | TGTGCCAGCAGCTTAAATGGGGGCACTGAAGCTTTCTTT
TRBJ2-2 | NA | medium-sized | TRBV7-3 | CASTRTGELFF | TGTGCCAGCACCCGCACCGGGGAGCTGTTTTTT
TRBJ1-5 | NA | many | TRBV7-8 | CASSLAGGNQPQHF | TGTGCCAGCAGCTTAGCAGGGGGCAATCAGCCCCAGCATTTT
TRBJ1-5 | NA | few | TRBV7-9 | CASSLSGPQHF | TGTGCCAGCAGCTTATCGGGCCCCCAGCATTTT
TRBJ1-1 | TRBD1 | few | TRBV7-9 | CASSLGQGEAFF | TGTGCCAGCAGCTTAGGACAGGGTGAAGCTTTCTTT
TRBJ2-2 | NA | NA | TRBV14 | CASSPSITGELFF | TGTGCCAGCAGCCCCTCTATCACCGGGGAGCTGTTTTTT
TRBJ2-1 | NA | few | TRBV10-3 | CAISESGGQEQFF | TGTGCCATCAGTGAGTCGGGGGGCCAAGAGCAGTTCTTC